This TCR beta chain was obtained from a study of CD8+CD57+ T cells in acquired aplastic anemia (dated by TCRdb to the late 2010s). With regard to the full study: On average, sorted CD4+ and CD8+ cells yielded approximately 3 ug of extracted DNA, with a range of 0.2 to 27.4 ug. CD8+CD57+ expansion was defined as a frequency above the mean frequency observed in healthy subjects.

Profiling of TCR beta VDJ combinations and CDR3 sequences used genomic DNA as the template. An Illumina HiSeq 2000 was the platform used for TCR repertoire sequencing. The authors processed their data as follows. Repertoires were assessed using TRBV/TRBJ rearrangement plots, CDR3 size and DJ length profiles, and Simpson's diversity index. The immunodominant clone was defined as the most abundant DNA sequence in deep sequencing data. CDR3 amino acid sequences were checked for sharing across subjects and were also compared against the VDJdb database and published repertoires. The public reads were quality trimmed at Q25 with fastp and then assembled into clones with MiXCR by TCRdb, keeping productive beta chains. Merged by CDR3 protein, the rows form single entries marked with the most common genes and DNA. TCRdb assigned the V and J calls; the authors' analysis was not used. This sample lists approximately 250,000 distinct CDR3 sequences; about 80% were detected once. About 41% of the sample comes from the top ten.

Expansion of CD8+CD57+ cells had been shown by flow cytometry in the patients chosen for sequencing. Every patient had a diagnosis of severe acquired aplastic anemia based on International Study of Aplastic Anemia and Agranulocytosis and Camitta criteria. No therapy had been received by the patients at the time of blood sampling. The study deep-sequenced TCR repertoires of sorted CD4+ and CD8+ blood T cells from severe aplastic anemia patients and healthy subjects. Patients were enrolled under clinicaltrials.gov protocols 00001620, 01623167, 00001397, 00071045, 00081523 and 00961064 in the USA. Ficoll-Paque density gradient centrifugation was used to isolate peripheral blood mononuclear cells. CD4+ and CD8+ T cells were sorted by FACS or magnetic beads before DNA extraction. Points the paper makes about the study in general: Between patients and healthy controls, no significant difference in CD8+ Simpson's diversity was found (P=0.060). Some 31 CD8+ CDR3 sequences were shared between patients and controls but appeared highly expressed in patients and within their immunodominant clones.

CDR1 and CDR2 were assigned from the germline V gene (reference sequence) as LNHDA and SQIVND. Measured from the cysteine to the phenylalanine, the CDR3 is 15 residues long. Just CDR3 DNA is preserved here, 45 bases in frame from base 1. Regarding this clonotype: Which antigen it targets is not known. The junction and the germline gene differ at one end; a read error may be behind it.

This sequence was found in a human donor with aplastic anemia. The chain is made from TRBV19 and TRBJ1-1, with TRBD1 identical over 7 junction bases. The sequenced material came from sorted CD4+, CD8+, or CD8+CD57+ T cells (not recorded which) from PBMCs. The CDR3 protein is CASSLDLTGYTEAFF. The base sequence is TGTGCCAGTAGTTTAGATCTGACAGGGTACACTGAAGCTTTCTTC.